A selection of T cell receptor beta chains follows, all from one sample in a study of T cells after somatic rescue of genetic block. The assay was immunoSEQ multiplex PCR, and TCRdb's table has in-frame clones only and misses some. In the table there are 95,000 to 120,000 clones, 90% to 95% of which are singletons. The specimen was peripheral blood mononuclear cells (PBMCs). These receptors were taken from a young woman. Both conserved end residues are part of each CDR3. D genes are given only for firm matches. Not all rows give a size; the values are once, few, many and, for expanded clones, a class.

V gene	clone size	J gene	D gene	CDR3 protein	CDR3 DNA
TRBV2	.	TRBJ2-1	TRBD2	CASSEAPSGGSNEQFF	TGTGCCAGCAGTGAAGCACCCAGCGGGGGGAGCAATGAGCAGTTCTTC
TRBV6-1	.	TRBJ1-5	TRBD1	CASSEASRGLQPQHF	TGTGCCAGCAGTGAAGCTTCCAGGGGGCTTCAGCCCCAGCATTTT
TRBV7-8	.	TRBJ1-3	TRBD1	CASSPGGAGNTIYF	TGTGCCAGCAGCCCAGGGGGCGCGGGAAACACCATATATTTT
TRBV19	.	TRBJ1-5	.	CASSIGGSTLQHF	TGTGCCAGTAGTATAGGCGGGAGTACCCTCCAGCATTTT
TRBV7-3	.	TRBJ1-5	.	CASRSKYSNQPQHF	TGTGCCAGCAGGTCGAAATATAGCAATCAGCCCCAGCATTTT
TRBV5-4	.	TRBJ2-1	.	CASSLPGAHNEQFF	TGTGCCAGCAGCTTGCCCGGGGCCCACAATGAGCAGTTCTTC
TRBV7-2	.	TRBJ2-2	TRBD1	CASSPDRGNAGELFF	TGTGCCAGCAGCCCGGACAGGGGGAACGCCGGGGAGCTGTTTTTT
TRBV7-3	.	TRBJ2-2	.	CASSLDRRNTGELFF	TGTGCCAGCAGCTTAGACAGGAGGAACACCGGGGAGCTGTTTTTT
TRBV7-6	.	TRBJ2-3	TRBD2	CASSAVAGGADTQYF	TGTGCCAGCAGCGCCGTAGCGGGGGGGGCAGATACGCAGTATTTT
TRBV25-1	few	TRBJ1-1	.	CASTVGGGNTEAFF	TGTGCCAGCACCGTTGGTGGAGGTAACACTGAAGCTTTCTTT
TRBV6-1	.	TRBJ2-7	.	CASTPTGGGTYEQYF	TGTGCCAGCACTCCTACAGGGGGAGGGACCTACGAGCAGTACTTC
TRBV6-6	once	TRBJ1-4	.	CASSYGTTLMSTLFF	TGTGCCAGCAGTTACGGGACAACACTAATGAGTACCCTGTTTTTT
TRBV28	.	TRBJ1-1	.	CASSLEGGGEAFF	TGTGCCAGCAGTTTAGAGGGAGGGGGTGAAGCTTTCTTT
TRBV7-3	.	TRBJ2-3	.	CASSVGPPGTQYF	TGTGCCAGCAGCGTCGGCCCCCCGGGAACGCAGTATTTT
TRBV30	once	TRBJ1-3	TRBD1	CAWSVRGTGTGNTIYF	TGTGCCTGGAGTGTACGAGGGACAGGGACTGGAAACACCATATATTTT
TRBV5-1	.	TRBJ2-5	TRBD2	CASSLAGASGQETQYF	TGCGCCAGCAGCTTGGCCGGGGCTAGCGGCCAAGAGACCCAGTACTTC
TRBV28	.	TRBJ2-4	.	CASSVQGWLDIQYF	TGTGCCAGCAGTGTTCAGGGGTGGTTGGACATTCAGTACTTC
TRBV25-1	once	TRBJ1-4	TRBD1	CASSESWGTGSRKLFF	TGTGCCAGCAGTGAAAGTTGGGGGACAGGGTCAAGGAAACTGTTTTTT
TRBV23-1	.	TRBJ1-1	TRBD1	CASSQRQGGLAEAFF	TGCGCCAGCAGTCAACGACAGGGGGGGCTCGCTGAAGCTTTCTTT
TRBV7-3	.	TRBJ2-2	TRBD1	CASSPTGGEAGELFF	TGTGCCAGCAGCCCGACAGGGGGCGAGGCCGGGGAGCTGTTTTTT
TRBV27	.	TRBJ1-5	.	CASSLSGNQPQHF	TGTGCCAGCAGTTTATCTGGGAATCAGCCCCAGCATTTT
TRBV6-5	.	TRBJ1-4	.	CASSIRGRPFF	TGTGCCAGCAGTATCCGAGGGAGGCCTTTTTTT
TRBV5-4	.	TRBJ1-1	TRBD1	CASSLVGTGGNTEAFF	TGTGCCAGCAGCTTGGTCGGGACAGGGGGGAACACTGAAGCTTTCTTT
TRBV11-2	.	TRBJ1-6	TRBD1	CASSSPRDRETYNSPLHF	TGTGCCAGCAGCTCGCCCCGGGACAGGGAAACCTATAATTCACCCCTCCACTTT
TRBV6-5	.	TRBJ1-5	.	CASRSRGSQPQHF	TGTGCCAGCAGAAGCAGGGGCAGTCAGCCCCAGCATTTT
TRBV6-1	few	TRBJ1-1	.	CASTRNTEAFF	TGTGCCAGCACTCGGAACACTGAAGCTTTCTTT
TRBV27	.	TRBJ2-7	TRBD1	CASSPLDRYYEQYF	TGTGCCAGCAGTCCATTGGACAGGTACTACGAGCAGTACTTC
TRBV6-1	.	TRBJ1-5	.	CASSEAAGGNQPQHF	TGTGCCAGCAGTGAAGCTGCAGGGGGCAATCAGCCCCAGCATTTT
TRBV30	once	TRBJ1-4	.	CAWSVRLGPGREKLFF	TGTGCCTGGAGTGTAAGGCTGGGGCCGGGTCGGGAAAAACTGTTTTTT
TRBV6-4	.	TRBJ1-2	TRBD1	CASSDRDRVWGYTF	TGTGCCAGCAGTGACAGAGACAGGGTTTGGGGCTACACCTTC
TRBV28	once	TRBJ2-3	.	CASSPVQGFGQYF	TGTGCCAGCAGCCCTGTACAGGGATTTGGGCAGTATTTT
TRBV2	.	TRBJ1-3	TRBD1	CASGTGNTIYF	TGTGCCAGCGGGACAGGGAACACCATATATTTT
TRBV27	.	TRBJ2-5	TRBD2	CASRRGLAGGETQYF	TGTGCCAGCAGACGAGGACTAGCGGGGGGAGAGACCCAGTACTTC
TRBV28	.	TRBJ2-7	.	CASSSAGGDSYEQYF	TGTGCCAGCAGTTCCGCCGGGGGTGATTCCTACGAGCAGTACTTC
TRBV15	.	TRBJ1-1	.	CATSRRQTAAEAFF	TGTGCCACCAGCAGACGCCAAACCGCGGCTGAAGCTTTCTTT
TRBV28	once	TRBJ1-4	TRBD1	CASSFPQGAHEKLFF	TGTGCCAGCAGTTTTCCCCAGGGGGCTCATGAAAAACTGTTTTTT
TRBV5-1	.	TRBJ2-7	.	CASSLRGASSYEQYF	TGCGCCAGCAGCCTCAGAGGGGCCAGCTCCTACGAGCAGTACTTC
TRBV19	.	TRBJ1-5	.	CASSIVGGDNQPQHF	TGTGCCAGTAGTATAGTAGGGGGGGATAATCAGCCCCAGCATTTT
TRBV27	.	TRBJ2-7	.	CASSLYPLGLVDLDRRSYEQYF	TGTGCCAGCAGTTTATACCCCTTAGGTTTGGTCGACCTTGACAGGCGATCCTACGAGCAGTACTTC
TRBV5-1	.	TRBJ1-4	.	CASSLETGANEKLFF	TGCGCCAGCAGCTTGGAGACAGGCGCCAATGAAAAACTGTTTTTT
TRBV9	.	TRBJ1-1	.	CASSVGRGDTEAFF	TGTGCCAGCAGCGTAGGGAGGGGAGATACTGAAGCTTTCTTT